These T cell receptor beta chains were read from a single sample in a study of CD8+ T cells in alopecia areata. Sequenced by immunoSEQ multiplex PCR; TCRdb stores in-frame clones only, minus some. This sample has approximately 180,000 clones, with 53% found just once. Sample: CD8+ T cells sorted from blood, taken at week 24, from a patient treated with tofacitinib. These receptors originate from a human donor with alopecia areata. CDR3s include the opening cysteine and the closing phenylalanine or tryptophan. D genes are given only for firm matches. Rows give clone size only sometimes, using once, few, many, or a class for an expanded clone.

clone size,D gene,V gene,J gene,CDR3 protein,CDR3 DNA
few,.,TRBV30,TRBJ1-1,CAWSVGGGTEAFF,TGTGCCTGGAGTGTAGGAGGGGGCACTGAAGCTTTCTTT
few,.,TRBV14,TRBJ2-1,CASSLTYKGGYGNEQFF,TGTGCCAGCAGCCTTACCTATAAGGGGGGCTATGGCAATGAGCAGTTCTTC
few,.,TRBV6-4,TRBJ2-3,CASSDSATSSGDTQYF,TGTGCCAGCAGTGACTCTGCGACTAGTTCGGGGGATACGCAGTATTTT
.,.,TRBV9,TRBJ2-3,CASSVDGGWRDTQYF,TGTGCCAGCAGCGTAGATGGGGGTTGGCGCGATACGCAGTATTTT
few,TRBD1,TRBV7-9,TRBJ1-2,CASSLGQGDDGYTF,TGTGCCAGCAGCTTAGGACAGGGTGACGATGGCTACACCTTC
.,.,TRBV5-6,TRBJ2-3,CASSEGGKGSSTDTQYF,TGTGCCAGCAGCGAAGGCGGGAAAGGTTCTAGCACAGATACGCAGTATTTT
.,.,TRBV7-9,TRBJ1-2,CASSDTGGSYGYTF,TGTGCCAGCAGCGATACGGGGGGGAGCTATGGCTACACCTTC
.,.,TRBV19,TRBJ1-1,CASTTGGTMNTEAFF,TGTGCCAGTACCACGGGGGGGACCATGAACACTGAAGCTTTCTTT
few,.,TRBV2,TRBJ2-7,CASSDGVSSYEQYF,TGTGCCAGCAGTGACGGGGTAAGCTCCTACGAGCAGTACTTC
few,.,TRBV11-2,TRBJ2-5,CASSPGSLETQYF,TGTGCCAGCAGCCCCGGGTCGTTAGAGACCCAGTACTTC
few,.,TRBV14,TRBJ2-7,CASSQLAPYEQYF,TGTGCCAGCAGCCAACTCGCACCCTACGAGCAGTACTTC
.,.,TRBV29-1,TRBJ2-2,CSVFLTGELFF,TGCAGCGTATTTCTCACCGGGGAGCTGTTTTTT
few,.,TRBV23-1,TRBJ2-5,CASSQSGKPEETQYF,TGCGCCAGCAGTCAATCGGGGAAGCCCGAAGAGACCCAGTACTTC
once,.,TRBV27,TRBJ1-5,CASSLAGDQPQHF,TGTGCCAGCAGTTTAGCTGGGGATCAGCCCCAGCATTTT
.,TRBD2,TRBV4-1,TRBJ2-7,CASSQGTSGGRSYEQYF,TGCGCCAGCAGCCAGGGGACTAGCGGGGGCCGGAGCTACGAGCAGTACTTC
few,TRBD2,TRBV11-1,TRBJ2-1,CASRLGLAGDHGDNEQFF,TGTGCCAGCCGCCTTGGGCTAGCGGGGGACCACGGGGACAATGAGCAGTTCTTC
.,.,TRBV27,TRBJ1-1,CASRSFGGTEAFF,TGTGCCAGCAGATCCTTCGGGGGCACTGAAGCTTTCTTT
.,.,TRBV30,TRBJ2-7,CAWSVRVGEQYF,TGTGCCTGGAGTGTAAGAGTTGGCGAGCAGTACTTC
.,TRBD2,TRBV27,TRBJ2-1,CASSLVAGGYNEQFF,TGTGCCAGCAGTTTGGTAGCGGGGGGGTACAATGAGCAGTTCTTC